The clone carrying this T cell receptor (beta chain) was picked up many times. Its antigen is unknown. The observed sequence ends 3 residues before the CDR3 terminus, with the missing tail filled in from the germline J gene. The data were produced by immunoSEQ multiplex PCR, yet TCRdb's version contains in-frame clones alone and is incomplete. The sample contains roughly 58,000 clones, none of them singletons. The data belong to a study of T cell clonality in common variable immunodeficiency. Germline V gene lookup returns CDR1 MNHNS and CDR2 SASEGT. The CDR3 contains 14 residues. The germline V and J ends were trimmed by 0 bases and 7 bases, with 10 bases remaining between them. Overall study findings and caveats: Reportedly, TCR beta sequences from common variable immunodeficiency showed fewer deletions and N-nucleotide insertions.

Sequencing was done on a sample of peripheral blood mononuclear cells. This receptor was obtained from a person aged 18 to 75 in good health. The rearrangement uses TRBV6-1 and TRBJ2-1, with D perhaps matching TRBD2 (6 bases). This CDR3 reads CASSEAGTHNEQFF. The DNA read from the CDR3 is TGTGCCAGCAGTGAAGCCGGGACTCATAATGAG.